This T cell receptor (beta chain) was sequenced during a study of a mutant IDH1 vaccine in newly diagnosed glioma. Overall study context: Averaging approximately 40 years of age, treated patients were around 60% male and 37.5% female. Weeks 35 and 47 hosted visits V12 and V13, respectively. Study-wide findings and caveats: Patients showed vaccine-induced immune responses at a rate of roughly 94%.

Repertoires were generated with immunoSEQ multiplex PCR, while TCRdb's copy carries only in-frame clones and drops some. The data show approximately 80,000 clones, approximately 78% seen once. With respect to this clone: Its matching antigen is unknown.

Germline CDR1 is SGHNT and CDR2 is YYREEE (reference sequence). The CDR3 is 15 amino acids. The V and J ends lost 2 bases and 0 bases respectively, with 12 bases between them. This sample's time point: week 47, end of study. Every vaccine dose comprised 300 ug of mutant IDH1 20-mer peptide plus topical imiquimod. This receptor was taken from a man aged 35 to 55 with glioma. The rearrangement uses TRBV5-4 and TRBJ2-7; a possible D gene is TRBD2 (6 bases). The sequences come from PBMCs, collected from a glioma patient whose treatment included an IDH1 peptide vaccine. The CDR3 loop reads CASSFGDWSSYEQYF. DNA for the CDR3: TGTGCCAGCAGCTTTGGGGACTGGAGCTCCTACGAGCAGTACTTC.